The 30 T cell receptor beta chains listed next were all sequenced from one sample in a study of blood T cell repertoires in COVID-19. Produced via immunoSEQ multiplex PCR; TCRdb's table is partial and in-frame only. This repertoire shows about 480,000 clones, 85% to 90% found once; its top ten account for about 1%. Sample: peripheral blood. The receptors here all came from a man between 18 and 35 years old with COVID-19, enrolled during active disease.

Concerning this clone itself: Additional DNA sequences in this sample encode the identical CDR3. J is TRBJ1-1 and V is TRBV3-1 (or the pseudogene TRBV3-2); D uncertain. Trimming removed 6 bases from V and 7 bases from J, with 9 bases in between. CDR1 and CDR2 from the germline V gene are LGHDT and YNNKEL (reference sequence). CDR3 size: 11 residues. CDR3 coding DNA: TGTGCCAGCAGGGGTGGCGGTGAAGCTTTCTTT. Translation: CASRGGGEAFF.

This rearrangement joins TRBV5-6 to TRBJ2-1; D unresolved. V dropped 1 base and J dropped 4 bases, with 6 bases sitting between them. The CDR3 length is 13 residues. Germline V gives CDR1 SGHDT, CDR2 YYEEEE. CDR3 amino acids: CASSLTGYNEQFF. CDR3 nucleotides: TGTGCCAGCAGCTTGACCGGGTACAATGAGCAGTTCTTC.

V and J are TRBV15 and TRBJ2-3; 9 bases align to TRBD2. Germline V gives CDR1 LNHNV, CDR2 YYDKDF (reference sequence). The CDR3 has 16 amino acids. V shed 1 base, J shed 5 bases, and the junction held 7 bases outside the gene matches. The CDR3 loop is CATSRGATSGRDTQYF. Here the CDR3 DNA reads TGTGCCACCAGCAGAGGGGCGACTAGCGGCAGAGATACGCAGTATTTT.

The rearrangement links TRBV6-1 to TRBJ2-1, with 12 bases identical to TRBD2. Germline V lookup: CDR1 MNHNS, CDR2 SASEGT. The CDR3 loop spans 18 amino acids. The V gene end was trimmed by 4 bases and the J gene end by 0 bases; junction bases not matched to a gene: 7. CDR3 bases: TGTGCCAGCAGTGGGCTAGCGGGGGGGGCTAGCTCCTACAATGAGCAGTTCTTC. Its protein product is CASSGLAGGASSYNEQFF.

The CDR3 bases are TGCGCCAGCAGCTTGTACGGGGGGCGAAGGGTCAATTCACCCCTCCACTTT. Translated, it gives CASSLYGGRRVNSPLHF. This chain uses TRBV5-1 with TRBJ1-6; maybe TRBD1 (6 bases). V dropped 1 base and J dropped 7 bases, with 18 bases sitting between them. This CDR3 is 17 amino acids long. Germline V gene lookup returns CDR1 SGHRS and CDR2 YFSETQ.

This chain uses TRBV19 with TRBJ2-5; TRBD2 aligns across 10 bases. V lost 4 bases, J lost 2 bases, and 13 bases stayed unmatched. Germline V gene sequence: CDR1 LNHDA, CDR2 SQIVND (reference sequence). The CDR3 length is 18 residues. CDR3 in DNA: TGTGCCAGTAGTAAGTGCGGGACTAGCGATTGTGATCAAGAGACCCAGTACTTC. Its translation: CASSKCGTSDCDQETQYF.

This rearrangement joins TRBV19 to TRBJ1-5, with D perhaps matching TRBD1 (5 bases). The CDR3 has 17 residues. The V end lost 6 bases, the J end lost 1 base, and 19 bases lay between the germline ends. The germline V gene has CDR1 LNHDA and CDR2 SQIVND (reference sequence). In DNA form, the CDR3 reads TGTGCCAGTAGCCGATCAACCGGGGGGAACAGCAATCAGCCCCAGCATTTT. It translates to CASSRSTGGNSNQPQHF. Drawing the rest from reference TRBV19 and TRBJ1-5, the complete variable domain is DGGITQSPKYLFRKEGQNVTLSCEQNLNHDAMYWYRQDPGQGLRLIYYSQIVNDFQKGDIAEGYSVSREKKESFPLTVTSAQKNPTAFYLCASSRSTGGNSNQPQHFGDGTRLSIL.

The chain uses TRBV3-1 (or the pseudogene TRBV3-2) and TRBJ1-5; 8 bases align to TRBD1. The CDR3 consists of 18 residues. Trimming removed 1 base from V and 0 bases from J; junction bases left unmatched: 8. CDR1 is LGHDT and CDR2 is YNNKEL in the germline V gene (reference sequence). The CDR3 protein is CASSQGDRGTYSNQPQHF. As DNA, the CDR3 is TGTGCCAGCAGCCAAGGCGACAGGGGCACCTATAGCAATCAGCCCCAGCATTTT.

This chain links TRBV5-1 with TRBJ2-1; the match to TRBD1 covers 9 bases. CDR3 size: 14 residues. Per the germline V gene, CDR1 is SGHRS and CDR2 is YFSETQ. Trimming at V came to 3 bases and at J to 6 bases, leaving 4 bases not matched to a gene. CDR3 DNA sequence: TGCGCCAGCAGCTGGACAGGGGCCGGCAATGAGCAGTTCTTC. Translation gives CASSWTGAGNEQFF.

The chain is built from TRBV24-1 and TRBJ2-1, with TRBD1 matching over 9 bases. The V gene's germline CDR1 is KGHDR and CDR2 SFDVKD. The J segment lost 4 bases and the V segment lost 4 bases, leaving 7 bases of the junction unmatched. This CDR3 comprises 16 residues. CDR3 region: CATSDPTGGDYNEQFF. CDR3 bases: TGTGCCACCAGTGACCCGACAGGGGGTGATTACAATGAGCAGTTCTTC.

This chain uses TRBV6-1 with TRBJ2-1, with 7 bases aligning to TRBD2. The CDR3 spans 12 residues. Germline lookup yields CDR1 MNHNS and CDR2 SASEGT. V lost 2 bases and J lost 13; bases outside the gene matches: 5. Here the CDR3 DNA reads TGTGCCAGCAGTGAAACTAGCGAGATTCAGTTCTTC. It translates to CASSETSEIQFF.

The V call is TRBV30, the J call TRBJ2-7; TRBD1 matches at 9 bases. Germline V gene data show CDR1 as GTSNPN and CDR2 as SVGIG (reference sequence). The CDR3 extends over 14 amino acids. Losses at the gene ends were 2 bases for V and 5 bases for J; bases not matched to a gene: 7. CDR3 loop: CAWSSGQGEDEQYF. Here the CDR3 DNA reads TGTGCCTGGAGTTCGGGACAGGGAGAGGACGAGCAGTACTTC.

For the CDR3, the DNA is TGTGCCAGCAGCGTCACAGGGGGCAGGGTTTCGTGGGACACTGAAGCTTTCTTT. This gives the protein CASSVTGGRVSWDTEAFF. The chain carries TRBV9 and TRBJ1-1; TRBD1 agrees at 9 bases. CDR1 and CDR2 (germline): SGDLS, YYNGEE. V trimming: 2 bases; J trimming: 3 bases; junction bases outside the gene matches: 14. The CDR3 spans 18 residues.

This chain links TRBV5-5 with TRBJ1-5; the match to TRBD1 covers 8 bases. CDR1 SGHKS and CDR2 YYEKEE come from the germline V gene (reference sequence). Germline trimming cut 4 bases from V and 7 bases from J; bases unmatched to any gene: 10. The CDR3 is 15 residues long. The CDR3 coding sequence is TGTGCCAGCAGCCCGGCTGGACAGGGACGACAGCCCCAGCATTTT. Translating it yields CASSPAGQGRQPQHF. The full variable domain, completed using reference TRBV5-5 and TRBJ1-5, is DAGVTQSPTHLIKTRGQQVTLRCSPISGHKSVSWYQQVLGQGPQFIFQYYEKEERGRGNFPDRFSARQFPNYSSELNVNALLLGDSALYLCASSPAGQGRQPQHFGDGTRLSIL.

The V call is TRBV19, the J call TRBJ1-1; TRBD1 aligns across 9 bases. Germline loops: CDR1 LNHDA, CDR2 SQIVND (reference sequence). Trimming removed 4 bases from V and 5 bases from J; junction bases left unmatched: 5. The CDR3 runs to 14 residues. The CDR3 reads CASSKGQGLTEAFF. DNA of the CDR3: TGTGCCAGTAGTAAAGGACAGGGGTTGACTGAAGCTTTCTTT.

This clone was picked up one time. The rearrangement joins TRBV30 to TRBJ2-1; D gene ambiguous. The CDR3 runs 11 residues. CDR1 and CDR2 from the germline V gene are GTSNPN and SVGIG (reference sequence). The V end was cut by 0 bases, the J end by 8 bases, with 5 bases between. DNA of the CDR3: TGTGCCTGGAGTGTTCCGGATGAGCAGTTCTTC. Translation: CAWSVPDEQFF.

In its sample, this clone was seen once. The chain joins TRBV24-1 to TRBJ2-3; the match to TRBD2 covers 7 bases. V gave up 5 bases and J gave up 4 bases; unmatched junction bases: 2. Germline CDR1 reads KGHDR; CDR2 reads SFDVKD. The CDR3 spans 13 residues. The chain's CDR3 is CATSVGGSDTQYF. The CDR3 bases are TGTGCCACCAGTGTGGGGGGGTCAGATACGCAGTATTTT.

J is TRBJ2-1 and V is TRBV7-9, with 10 nucleotides matching TRBD2. The CDR3 contains 14 residues. V lost 4 bases, J lost 12 bases, and 9 bases stayed unmatched. CDR1 and CDR2 (germline): SEHNR, FQNEAQ (reference sequence). The CDR3 DNA sequence: TGTGCCAGCAGCTCGAGCGGGGGGGCCTTAGGGCAGTTCTTC. It encodes CASSSSGGALGQFF.

The J gene is TRBJ1-3, the V gene TRBV4-1; D unclear. Germline CDR1 and CDR2: MGHRA and YSYEKL. V was pared by 0 bases and J by 5 bases, with 8 bases between. The CDR3 is 14 residues long. CDR3 coding DNA: TGCGCCAGCAGCCAAGAGCGGGAACGAAACACCATATATTTT. Amino acid sequence: CASSQERERNTIYF.

The chain links TRBV6-5 to TRBJ2-7; 11 nucleotides match TRBD2. CDR1 and CDR2 from the germline V gene are MNHEY and SVGAGI. J lost 5 bases, V lost 7 bases, and 7 bases had no gene match. This CDR3 has 14 residues. The CDR3 spells CASKSTSGRNEQYF. The CDR3 nucleotides read TGTGCCAGCAAGAGTACTAGCGGGAGAAACGAGCAGTACTTC.

The genes are TRBV5-1 and TRBJ2-7; D remains ambiguous. The CDR3 is made up of 13 amino acids. V was shortened by 2 bases and J by 0 bases, with 6 bases between the two germline ends. Germline V gene lookup returns CDR1 SGHRS and CDR2 YFSETQ. The chain's CDR3 is CASSLQSSYEQYF. CDR3 sequence (DNA): TGCGCCAGCAGCTTACAGAGCTCCTACGAGCAGTACTTC. Combining the CDR3 with reference TRBV5-1 and TRBJ2-7 gives the whole variable domain KAGVTQTPRYLIKTRGQQVTLSCSPISGHRSVSWYQQTPGQGLQFLFEYFSETQRNKGNFPGRFSGRQFSNSRSEMNVSTLELGDSALYLCASSLQSSYEQYFGPGTRLTVT.

The genes are TRBV10-1 and TRBJ2-3, with 7 bases fitting TRBD1. CDR3 size: 15 residues. The V gene's germline CDR1 is WNHNN and CDR2 SYGVQD (reference sequence). J lost 2 bases, V lost 0 bases, and 2 bases had no gene match. CDR3 bases: TGCGCCAGCAGTGAGTCCAGGGGGTTCACAGATACGCAGTATTTT. It codes for CASSESRGFTDTQYF.

The chain carries TRBV27 and TRBJ2-1; the D gene is possibly TRBD2 (6 bases). The CDR3 covers 14 residues. Per the germline V gene, CDR1 is MNHEY and CDR2 is SMNVEV (reference sequence). The V end was cut by 6 bases, the J end by 1 base, with 10 bases between. The CDR3 DNA reads TGTGCCAGCAGGCGGGACGGGTCCTACAATGAGCAGTTCTTC. Encoded protein: CASRRDGSYNEQFF.

V and J are TRBV5-1 and TRBJ1-2, with TRBD1 identical over 12 bases. Germline V lookup: CDR1 SGHRS, CDR2 YFSETQ. CDR3 size: 17 residues. The J segment lost 4 bases and the V segment lost 3 bases, leaving 10 bases of the junction unmatched. CDR3 protein: CASSWTGTGGVGYGYTF. The CDR3 DNA follows: TGCGCCAGCAGCTGGACCGGGACAGGGGGCGTTGGCTATGGCTACACCTTC.

The CDR3: CASGDTGLGNSPLHF. CDR3 nucleotide sequence: TGTGCCAGCGGGGACACGGGGTTGGGTAATTCACCCCTCCACTTT. V and J are TRBV11-2 and TRBJ1-6; D possibly corresponds to TRBD1 (6 bases). The CDR3 extends over 15 amino acids. CDR1 and CDR2 from the germline V gene are SGHAT and FQNNGV. With 8 bases removed from V and 6 bases from J, the gap between germline ends came to 17 bases. Together with reference TRBV11-2 and TRBJ1-6, the CDR3 gives the full variable domain: EAGVAQSPRYKIIEKRQSVAFWCNPISGHATLYWYQQILGQGPKLLIQFQNNGVVDDSQLPKDRFSAERLKGVDSTLKIQPAKLEDSAVYLCASGDTGLGNSPLHFGNGTRLTVT.

V and J are TRBV21-1 and TRBJ1-3. TRBV21-1 is a documented pseudogene. CDR3 size: 21 residues. CDR3 protein: CASSKQPPLPHVSLSGNTIYF. The CDR3 nucleotides read TGTGCCAGCAGCAAACAACCACCTCTACCTCATGTTTCCCTCTCTGGAAACACCATATATTTT.

The J gene is TRBJ2-3, the V gene TRBV5-4; TRBD1 agrees at 7 bases. The CDR3 sequence is 17 residues long. V lost 0 bases, J lost 1 base, and 8 bases stayed unmatched. Germline loops: CDR1 SGHNT, CDR2 YYREEE (reference sequence). Here the CDR3 reads CASSLAGGMAGTDTQYF. CDR3 DNA: TGTGCCAGCAGCTTGGCAGGGGGTATGGCGGGCACAGATACGCAGTATTTT.

This clone was detected only once. The V and J genes are TRBV19 and TRBJ2-1; D possibly corresponds to TRBD1 (6 bases). CDR1 is LNHDA, CDR2 SQIVND, per germline (reference sequence). V was trimmed by 6 bases and J by 0 bases, leaving 12 bases between them. The length of the CDR3 is 15 residues. CDR3 loop: CASRADRSSYNEQFF. CDR3 sequence (DNA): TGTGCCAGTAGAGCCGACAGGAGCTCCTACAATGAGCAGTTCTTC.

As regards this clone: The sample holds other DNA sequences that translate to the same CDR3. CDR3 residues: CASSQGLREQFF. CDR3 DNA sequence: TGTGCCAGCAGCCAGGGTCTCAGGGAGCAGTTCTTC. The rearrangement uses TRBV3-1 (or the pseudogene TRBV3-2) and TRBJ2-1; D gene uncertain. Germline loops: CDR1 LGHDT, CDR2 YNNKEL (reference sequence). The CDR3 loop spans 12 amino acids. Between the trimmed V and J ends, which lost 3 bases and 10 bases, there was a span of 10 bases.

The V and J genes are TRBV20-1 and TRBJ2-3; TRBD1 agrees at 11 bases. This CDR3 is 15 amino acids long. Unmatched junction bases numbered 5, after V lost 3 bases and J lost 3 bases. CDR1 and CDR2 (germline): DFQATT, SNEGSKA (reference sequence). CDR3 bases: TGCAGTGCTAGTACGGGACAGGGGGGAACAGATACGCAGTATTTT. Protein sequence: CSASTGQGGTDTQYF.